This T cell receptor beta chain originates from a study of blood T cell repertoires in COVID-19. At the level of the study: Specimens from acute and convalescent COVID-19 originated in the United States, Italy and Spain. Sources were T cells, B-cell-depleted T cells, or PBMCs; the material itself was cDNA or gDNA.

Repertoires were generated with immunoSEQ multiplex PCR, while TCRdb's copy carries only in-frame clones and drops some. The table lists 300,000 to 400,000 clones, around 84% of them singletons. This CDR3 has 14 residues. Germline V gene data show CDR1 as MGHDK and CDR2 as SYGVNS. V dropped 4 bases and J dropped 8; count of bases not matched to a gene: 7. The age range of participants was 18 to 89 years, with residence in about 25 US areas. Participant reports of clinical history set cohort assignment. This clone was found once. The receptor was derived from a woman aged 30 to 39 who had been exposed to COVID-19. The genes are TRBV25-1 and TRBJ2-1; 8 bases map to TRBD1. The source material was PBMCs or T cells enriched from blood (not recorded which). CDR3 region: CASSARQGFDEQFF. The CDR3 bases are TGTGCCAGCAGTGCCCGACAGGGGTTCGATGAGCAGTTCTTC.